This T cell receptor (beta chain) was identified in a study of T-cell memory formation after mild COVID-19. Turning to the study itself: Largely donor-specific sequence clusters came from a couple of donors.

Only a few counts were recorded for this clonotype. V was cut by 6 bases and J by 15 bases, with 18 bases left in between. The CDR3 loop spans 13 amino acids. Constant-segment primers were used for 5'RACE, and the resulting TCR alpha and TCR beta cDNA libraries carried sample barcodes and UMIs. A single record per CDR3 protein comes from TCRdb applying MiXCR to the 5' RACE reads. The sample contains 400,000 to 500,000 distinct CDR3 sequences, about a sixth of which appear only once. This clonotype was obtained from a man aged 18 to 30 who had mild COVID-19 (a few samples of this study predate the infection). Cell type and time point are not known. The chain uses TRBV12-3 or TRBV12-4 and TRBJ1-6, with a possible D match to TRBD1 (5 bases). Sequencing was carried out using PBMCs or a T cell subset sorted from them (not recorded which). The CDR3 DNA follows: TGTGCCAGCAGAGCTGGGACCGATCGTCTCCTCCACTTT. Translation gives CASRAGTDRLLHF.